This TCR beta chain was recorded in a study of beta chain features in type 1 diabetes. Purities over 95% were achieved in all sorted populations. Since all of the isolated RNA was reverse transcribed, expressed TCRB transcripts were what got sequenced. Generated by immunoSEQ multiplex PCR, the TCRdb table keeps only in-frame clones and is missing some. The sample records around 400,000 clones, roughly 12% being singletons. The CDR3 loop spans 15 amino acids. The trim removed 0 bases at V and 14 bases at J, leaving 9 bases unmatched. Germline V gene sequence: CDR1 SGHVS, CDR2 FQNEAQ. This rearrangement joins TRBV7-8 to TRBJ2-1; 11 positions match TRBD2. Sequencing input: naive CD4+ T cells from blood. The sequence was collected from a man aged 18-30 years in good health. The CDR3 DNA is TGTGCCAGCAGCTTAGCTGGACTAGCGGGCCTGGGGGAGTTCTTC. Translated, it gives CASSLAGLAGLGEFF.